Sequencing of this T cell receptor (beta chain) was carried out in a study of blood T cell repertoires in COVID-19. Here immunoSEQ multiplex PCR was the method, and the copy in TCRdb shows in-frame clones only, minus some. The sample has over 200,000 clones, approximately 86% seen once; the top ten hold 0.65% to 0.8%. The germline V gene encodes CDR1 SGHRS and CDR2 YFSETQ. Trimming removed 4 bases at V and 7 bases at J, with 18 bases between. The CDR3 has 15 amino acids. This receptor was taken from a human donor in a cohort sampled during active COVID-19. This chain uses TRBV5-1 with TRBJ2-1, with unresolved D. The specimen was peripheral blood. CDR3 in amino acids: CASSKLPLSVNEQFF. The CDR3 DNA is TGCGCCAGCAGCAAACTTCCCCTAAGTGTGAATGAGCAGTTCTTC. Filled out from reference TRBV5-1 and TRBJ2-1, the complete variable domain reads KAGVTQTPRYLIKTRGQQVTLSCSPISGHRSVSWYQQTPGQGLQFLFEYFSETQRNKGNFPGRFSGRQFSNSRSEMNVSTLELGDSALYLCASSKLPLSVNEQFFGPGTRLTVL.